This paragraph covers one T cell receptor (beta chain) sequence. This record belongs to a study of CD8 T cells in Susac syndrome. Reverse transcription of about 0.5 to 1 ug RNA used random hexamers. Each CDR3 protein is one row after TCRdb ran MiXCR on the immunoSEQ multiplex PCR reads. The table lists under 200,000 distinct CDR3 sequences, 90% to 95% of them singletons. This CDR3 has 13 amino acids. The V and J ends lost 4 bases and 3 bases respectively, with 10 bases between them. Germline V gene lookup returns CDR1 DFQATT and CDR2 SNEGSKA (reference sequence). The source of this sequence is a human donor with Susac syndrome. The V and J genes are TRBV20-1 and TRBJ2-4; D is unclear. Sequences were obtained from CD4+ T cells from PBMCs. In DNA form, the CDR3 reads TGCAGTGCTAAGACACACAGCAAAAACATTCAGTACTTC. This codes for CSAKTHSKNIQYF.